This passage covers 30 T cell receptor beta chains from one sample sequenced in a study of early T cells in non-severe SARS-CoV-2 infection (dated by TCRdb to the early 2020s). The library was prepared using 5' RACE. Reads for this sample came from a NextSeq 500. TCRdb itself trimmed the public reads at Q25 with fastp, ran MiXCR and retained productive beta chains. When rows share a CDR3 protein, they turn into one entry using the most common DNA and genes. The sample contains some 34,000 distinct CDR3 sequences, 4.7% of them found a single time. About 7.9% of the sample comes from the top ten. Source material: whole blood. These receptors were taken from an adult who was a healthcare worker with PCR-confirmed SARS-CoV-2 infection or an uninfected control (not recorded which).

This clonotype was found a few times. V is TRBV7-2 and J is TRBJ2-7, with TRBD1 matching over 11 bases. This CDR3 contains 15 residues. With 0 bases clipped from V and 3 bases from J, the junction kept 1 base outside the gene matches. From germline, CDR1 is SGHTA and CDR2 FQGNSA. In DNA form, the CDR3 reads TGTGCCAGCAGCTTAGCCGGGACAGGGGGCTACGAGCAGTACTTC. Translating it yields CASSLAGTGGYEQYF.

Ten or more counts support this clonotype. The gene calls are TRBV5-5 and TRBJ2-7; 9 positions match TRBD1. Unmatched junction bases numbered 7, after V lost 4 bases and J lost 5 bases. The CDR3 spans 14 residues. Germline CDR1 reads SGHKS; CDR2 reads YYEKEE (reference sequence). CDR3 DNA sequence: TGTGCCAGCAGCCGCCCGGGACAGGGTAACGAGCAGTACTTC. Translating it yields CASSRPGQGNEQYF. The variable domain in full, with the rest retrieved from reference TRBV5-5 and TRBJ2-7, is DAGVTQSPTHLIKTRGQQVTLRCSPISGHKSVSWYQQVLGQGPQFIFQYYEKEERGRGNFPDRFSARQFPNYSSELNVNALLLGDSALYLCASSRPGQGNEQYFGPGTRLTVT.

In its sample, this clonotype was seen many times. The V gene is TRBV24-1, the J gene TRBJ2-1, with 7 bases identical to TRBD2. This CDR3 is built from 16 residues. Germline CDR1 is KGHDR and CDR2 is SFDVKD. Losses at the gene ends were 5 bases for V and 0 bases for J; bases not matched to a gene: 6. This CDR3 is CATSAKSGASYNEQFF. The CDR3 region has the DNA TGTGCCACCAGTGCCAAGAGCGGGGCCTCCTACAATGAGCAGTTCTTC.

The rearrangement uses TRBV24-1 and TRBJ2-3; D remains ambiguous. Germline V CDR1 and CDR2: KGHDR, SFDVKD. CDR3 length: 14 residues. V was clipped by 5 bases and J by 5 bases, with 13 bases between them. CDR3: CATSGLSWGDTQYF. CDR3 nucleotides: TGTGCCACCAGTGGCCTTTCCTGGGGAGATACGCAGTATTTT.

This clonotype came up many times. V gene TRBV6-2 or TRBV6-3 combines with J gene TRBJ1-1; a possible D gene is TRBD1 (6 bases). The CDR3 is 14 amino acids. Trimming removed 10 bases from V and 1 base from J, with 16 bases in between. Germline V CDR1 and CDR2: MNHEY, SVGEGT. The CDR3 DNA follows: TGTGCCACCGAGGGGGGACGGAAGAACACTGAAGCTTTCTTT. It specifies CATEGGRKNTEAFF.

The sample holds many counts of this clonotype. Written as DNA, the CDR3 is TGTGCCAGCAGTTTAGGGCCCGACTCGAACACTGAAGCTTTCTTT. Protein sequence: CASSLGPDSNTEAFF. The chain combines TRBV28 with TRBJ1-1; D unresolved. CDR3 length: 15 residues. Germline assignment: CDR1 MDHEN and CDR2 SYDVKM. Trimming took off 2 bases at V and 1 base at J, with 11 bases between the two ends.

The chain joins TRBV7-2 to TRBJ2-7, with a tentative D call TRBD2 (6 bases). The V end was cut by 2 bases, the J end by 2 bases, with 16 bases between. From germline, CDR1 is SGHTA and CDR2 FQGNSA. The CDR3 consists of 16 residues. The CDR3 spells CASSLFRGKGAYEQYF. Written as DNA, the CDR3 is TGTGCCAGCAGCTTATTTCGCGGGAAGGGAGCCTACGAGCAGTACTTC.

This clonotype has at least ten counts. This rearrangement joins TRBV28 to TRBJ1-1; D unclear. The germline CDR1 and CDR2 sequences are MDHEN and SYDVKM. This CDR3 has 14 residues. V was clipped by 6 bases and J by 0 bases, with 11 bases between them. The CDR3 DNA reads TGTGCCAGCAGACCGGGCGGGGTGAACACTGAAGCTTTCTTT. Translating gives CASRPGGVNTEAFF.

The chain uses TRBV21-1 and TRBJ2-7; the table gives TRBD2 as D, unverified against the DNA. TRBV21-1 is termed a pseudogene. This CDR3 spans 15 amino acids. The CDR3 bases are TGTGCCAGCAGCATACTAGCGGGGGATACCTACGAGCAGTACTTC. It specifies CASSILAGDTYEQYF.

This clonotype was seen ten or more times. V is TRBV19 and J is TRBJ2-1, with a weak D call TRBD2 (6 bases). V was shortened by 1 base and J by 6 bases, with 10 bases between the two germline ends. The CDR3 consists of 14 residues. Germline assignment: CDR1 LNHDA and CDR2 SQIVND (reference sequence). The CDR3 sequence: CASSIGLGVNEQFF. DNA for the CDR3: TGTGCCAGTAGTATAGGACTAGGGGTCAATGAGCAGTTCTTC.

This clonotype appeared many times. The CDR3 is CASRQGVFYGYTF. The CDR3 coding sequence is TGTGCCAGCAGACAGGGGGTATTCTATGGCTACACCTTC. The J gene is TRBJ1-2, the V gene TRBV2, with 8 bases identical to TRBD1. Looked up from germline, CDR1 is SNHLY and CDR2 is FYNNEI. The CDR3 is made up of 13 amino acids. V lost 6 bases to trimming and J lost 4 bases; unmatched junction nucleotides: 4.

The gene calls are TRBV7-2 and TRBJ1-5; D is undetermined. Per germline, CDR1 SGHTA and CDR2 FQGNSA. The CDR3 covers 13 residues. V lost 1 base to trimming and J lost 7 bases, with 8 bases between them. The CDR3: CASSLGAGQPQHF. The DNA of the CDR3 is TGTGCCAGCAGCTTAGGGGCAGGACAGCCCCAGCATTTT. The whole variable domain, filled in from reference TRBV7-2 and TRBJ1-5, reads GAGVSQSPSNKVTEKGKDVELRCDPISGHTALYWYRQSLGQGLEFLIYFQGNSAPDKSGLPSDRFSAERTGGSVSTLTIQRTQQEDSAVYLCASSLGAGQPQHFGDGTRLSIL.

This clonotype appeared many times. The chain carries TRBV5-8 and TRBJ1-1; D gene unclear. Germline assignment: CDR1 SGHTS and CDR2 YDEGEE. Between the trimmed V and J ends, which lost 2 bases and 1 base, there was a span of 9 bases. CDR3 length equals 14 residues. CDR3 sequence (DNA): TGTGCCAGCAGCTTCTCCCGACAGAACACTGAAGCTTTCTTT. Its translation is CASSFSRQNTEAFF.

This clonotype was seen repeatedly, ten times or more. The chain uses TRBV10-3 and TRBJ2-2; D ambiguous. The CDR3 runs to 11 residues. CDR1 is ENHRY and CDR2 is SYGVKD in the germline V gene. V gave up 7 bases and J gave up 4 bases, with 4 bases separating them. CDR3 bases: TGTGCCATCATGGGCACCGGGGAGCTGTTTTTT. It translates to CAIMGTGELFF.

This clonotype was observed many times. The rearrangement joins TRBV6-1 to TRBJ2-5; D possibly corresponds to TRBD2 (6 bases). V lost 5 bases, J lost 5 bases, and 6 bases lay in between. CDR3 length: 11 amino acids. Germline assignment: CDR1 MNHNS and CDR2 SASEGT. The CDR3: CASSRGETQYF. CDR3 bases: TGTGCCAGCAGTCGGGGGGAGACCCAGTACTTC.

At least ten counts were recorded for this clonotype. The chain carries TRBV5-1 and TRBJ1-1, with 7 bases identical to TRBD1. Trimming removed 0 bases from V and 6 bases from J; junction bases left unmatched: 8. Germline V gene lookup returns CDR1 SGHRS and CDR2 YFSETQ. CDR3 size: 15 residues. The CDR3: CASSLAVRQGSEAFF. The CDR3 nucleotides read TGCGCCAGCAGCTTGGCCGTTCGACAGGGCTCTGAAGCTTTCTTT.

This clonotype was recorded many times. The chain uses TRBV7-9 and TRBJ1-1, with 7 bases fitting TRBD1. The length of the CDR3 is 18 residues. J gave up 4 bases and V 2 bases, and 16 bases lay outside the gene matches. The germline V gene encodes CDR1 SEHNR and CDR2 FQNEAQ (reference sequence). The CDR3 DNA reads TGTGCCAGCAGCTTAAAACGATTAGGGGGCGCCGGGGGCACTGAAGCTTTCTTT. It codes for CASSLKRLGGAGGTEAFF.

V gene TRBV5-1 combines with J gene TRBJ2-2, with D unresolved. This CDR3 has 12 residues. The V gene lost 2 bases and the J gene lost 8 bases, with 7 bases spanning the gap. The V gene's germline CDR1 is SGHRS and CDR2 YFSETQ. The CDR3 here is CASSFGFGELFF. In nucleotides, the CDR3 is TGCGCCAGCAGCTTTGGGTTTGGGGAGCTGTTTTTT.

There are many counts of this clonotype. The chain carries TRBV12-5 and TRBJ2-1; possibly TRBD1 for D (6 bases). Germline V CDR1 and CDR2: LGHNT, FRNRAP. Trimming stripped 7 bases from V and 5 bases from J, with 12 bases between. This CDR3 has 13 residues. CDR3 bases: TGTGCTAGTGCCGATGGGGGCCACAATGAGCAGTTCTTC. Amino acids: CASADGGHNEQFF.

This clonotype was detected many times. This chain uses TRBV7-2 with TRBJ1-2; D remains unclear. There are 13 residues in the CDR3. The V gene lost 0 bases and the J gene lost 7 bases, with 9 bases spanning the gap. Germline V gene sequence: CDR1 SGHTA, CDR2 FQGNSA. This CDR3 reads CASSLAPARGYTF. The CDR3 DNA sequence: TGTGCCAGCAGCTTAGCGCCCGCGCGTGGCTACACCTTC.

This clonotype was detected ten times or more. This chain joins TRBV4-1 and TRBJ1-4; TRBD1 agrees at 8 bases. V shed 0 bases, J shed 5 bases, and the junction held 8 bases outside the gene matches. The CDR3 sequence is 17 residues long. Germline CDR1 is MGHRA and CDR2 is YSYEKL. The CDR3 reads CASSQDVGQGYNEKLFF. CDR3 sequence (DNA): TGCGCCAGCAGCCAAGATGTAGGACAGGGTTACAATGAAAAACTGTTTTTT.

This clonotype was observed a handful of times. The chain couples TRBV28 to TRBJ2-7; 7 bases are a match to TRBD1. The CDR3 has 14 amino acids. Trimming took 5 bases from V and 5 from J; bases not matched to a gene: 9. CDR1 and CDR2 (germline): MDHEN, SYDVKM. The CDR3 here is CASSLTGVGDEQYF. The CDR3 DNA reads TGTGCCAGCAGTCTTACAGGGGTAGGCGACGAGCAGTACTTC.

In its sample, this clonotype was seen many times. This CDR3 is CASSPGLDRTDTQYF. The CDR3 DNA reads TGCGCCAGCAGTCCGGGACTAGATCGCACAGATACGCAGTATTTT. This chain joins TRBV10-2 and TRBJ2-3, with 8 bases lining up with TRBD2. The length of the CDR3 is 15 residues. Germline loops: CDR1 WSHSY, CDR2 SAAADI. V lost 5 bases to trimming and J lost 1 base; unmatched junction nucleotides: 5.

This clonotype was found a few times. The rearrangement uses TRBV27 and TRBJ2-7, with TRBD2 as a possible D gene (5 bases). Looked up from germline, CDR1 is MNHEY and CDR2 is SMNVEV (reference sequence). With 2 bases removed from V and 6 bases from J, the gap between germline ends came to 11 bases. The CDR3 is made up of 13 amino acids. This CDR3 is CASSLTDEGEQYF. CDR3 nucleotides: TGTGCCAGCAGTTTAACAGATGAGGGCGAGCAGTACTTC.

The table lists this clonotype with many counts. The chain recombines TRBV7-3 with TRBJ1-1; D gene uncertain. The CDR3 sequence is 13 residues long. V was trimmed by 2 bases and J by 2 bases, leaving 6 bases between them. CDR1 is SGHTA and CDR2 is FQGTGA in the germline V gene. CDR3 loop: CASSLLANTEAFF. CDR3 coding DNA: TGTGCCAGCAGCTTATTGGCCAACACTGAAGCTTTCTTT. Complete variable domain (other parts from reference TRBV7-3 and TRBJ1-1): GAGVSQTPSNKVTEKGKYVELRCDPISGHTALYWYRQSLGQGPEFLIYFQGTGAADDSGLPNDRFFAVRPEGSVSTLKIQRTERGDSAVYLCASSLLANTEAFFGQGTRLTVV.

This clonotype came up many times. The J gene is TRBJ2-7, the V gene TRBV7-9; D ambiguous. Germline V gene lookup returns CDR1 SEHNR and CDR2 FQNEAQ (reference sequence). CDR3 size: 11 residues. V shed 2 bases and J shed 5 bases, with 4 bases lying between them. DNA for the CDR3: TGTGCCAGCAGCTTACATGACGAGCAGTACTTC. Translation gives CASSLHDEQYF.

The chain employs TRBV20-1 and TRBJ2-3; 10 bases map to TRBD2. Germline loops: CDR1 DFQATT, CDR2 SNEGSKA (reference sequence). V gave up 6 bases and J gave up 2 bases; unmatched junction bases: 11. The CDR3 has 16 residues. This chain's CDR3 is CSAGPASGGHTDTQYF. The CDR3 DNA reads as TGCAGTGCGGGGCCTGCTAGCGGGGGACACACAGATACGCAGTATTTT.

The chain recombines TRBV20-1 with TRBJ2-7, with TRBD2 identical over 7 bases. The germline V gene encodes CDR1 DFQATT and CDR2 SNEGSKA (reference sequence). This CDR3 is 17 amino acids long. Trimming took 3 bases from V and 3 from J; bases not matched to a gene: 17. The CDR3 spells CSASSTGGRVDSYEQYF. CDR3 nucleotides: TGCAGTGCTAGTAGTACGGGGGGTAGGGTCGATAGCTACGAGCAGTACTTC.

DNA of the CDR3: TGTGCCAGCAGCTTCACGGGGCGGGATTCACCCCTCCACTTT. Residues: CASSFTGRDSPLHF. This chain links TRBV7-6 with TRBJ1-6; a possible D gene is TRBD1 (5 bases). Trimming cost V 3 bases and J 8 bases, with 11 bases left between them. This CDR3 has 14 amino acids. Germline loops: CDR1 SGHVS, CDR2 FNYEAQ.

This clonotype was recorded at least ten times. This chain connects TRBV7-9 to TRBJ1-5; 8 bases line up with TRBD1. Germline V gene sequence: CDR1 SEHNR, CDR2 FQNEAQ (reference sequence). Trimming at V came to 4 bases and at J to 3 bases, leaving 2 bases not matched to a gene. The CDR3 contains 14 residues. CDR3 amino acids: CASSSDRVNQPQHF. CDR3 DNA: TGTGCCAGCAGCTCGGACAGGGTCAATCAGCCCCAGCATTTT.